What follows are 23 T cell receptor beta chains derived from one specimen sequenced in a study of shared clonotypes between healthy human individuals. Some clones are missing from TCRdb's copy, which holds only in-frame ones; the method was immunoSEQ multiplex PCR. Among roughly 2.2 million clones, about 90% were seen once, and the ten largest hold approximately 0.39%. The sample consisted of naive CD4+ T cells from PBMCs. Subset specified: CD45RA+ positively selected. The receptors come from a man between 18 and 35 years old in good health. Some clones in this sample may be carry-over from other donors' samples.

This clone was seen a single time. The chain is built from TRBV7-2 and TRBJ2-2, with 7 bases aligning to TRBD2. Looked up from germline, CDR1 is SGHTA and CDR2 is FQGNSA. V shed 2 bases and J 4 bases; nucleotides not matched to a gene: 4. The CDR3 covers 15 residues. CDR3 amino acids: CASSLSGTLTGELFF. In nucleotides, the CDR3 is TGTGCCAGCAGCTTAAGCGGGACCCTCACCGGGGAGCTGTTTTTT.

The chain has TRBV28 and TRBJ2-3; 8 nucleotides align to TRBD2. The CDR3 consists of 12 residues. V gave up 11 bases and J gave up 0 bases; unmatched junction bases: 1. Per germline, CDR1 MDHEN and CDR2 SYDVKM. The CDR3, as DNA: TGTGCCTTAGCGGGGAGCACAGATACGCAGTATTTT. Translating it yields CALAGSTDTQYF.

This clone came up once. The chain combines TRBV28 with TRBJ1-1; D uncertain. The V end was cut by 6 bases, the J end by 2 bases, with 16 bases between. The V gene's germline CDR1 is MDHEN and CDR2 SYDVKM. This CDR3 is 15 amino acids long. The CDR3 nucleotides are TGTGCCAGCAGCTCCCCCCAGCCGGCTAACACTGAAGCTTTCTTT. Residues: CASSSPQPANTEAFF.

This clone has only one observation. The chain uses TRBV7-2 and TRBJ2-7; 7 bases agree with TRBD1. Germline V gene lookup returns CDR1 SGHTA and CDR2 FQGNSA. This CDR3 is 17 amino acids long. J gave up 5 bases and V 5 bases, and 18 bases lay outside the gene matches. The CDR3 sequence: CASSARPPTDRANEQYF. The CDR3, as DNA: TGTGCCAGCAGCGCGCGACCCCCGACCGACAGGGCCAACGAGCAGTACTTC. Supplemented by reference TRBV7-2 and TRBJ2-7, the full variable domain reads GAGVSQSPSNKVTEKGKDVELRCDPISGHTALYWYRQSLGQGLEFLIYFQGNSAPDKSGLPSDRFSAERTGGSVSTLTIQRTQQEDSAVYLCASSARPPTDRANEQYFGPGTRLTVT.

The chain couples TRBV11-3 to TRBJ2-1; 12 bases are a match to TRBD1. This CDR3 has 16 amino acids. CDR1 and CDR2 from the germline V gene are SGHNT and YENEEA. V dropped 5 bases and J dropped 7; count of bases not matched to a gene: 9. The CDR3 protein is CASSPTGDRGLNEQFF. CDR3 bases: TGTGCCAGCAGCCCTACCGGGGACAGGGGGCTAAATGAGCAGTTCTTC.

The chain employs TRBV5-1 and TRBJ2-7; TRBD2 aligns across 10 bases. Germline V gene sequence: CDR1 SGHRS, CDR2 YFSETQ. The CDR3 has 15 residues. V shed 4 bases, J shed 5 bases, and the junction held 9 bases outside the gene matches. As DNA, the CDR3 is TGCGCCAGCAGCCCGGGGACTAGCGACAAGGACGAGCAGTACTTC. This translates into CASSPGTSDKDEQYF.

This chain joins TRBV5-1 and TRBJ1-2; 7 positions match TRBD1. Germline assignment: CDR1 SGHRS and CDR2 YFSETQ. Unmatched junction bases numbered 7, after V lost 5 bases and J lost 6 bases. The CDR3 sequence is 13 residues long. This CDR3 is CASRLGTADGYTF. The CDR3 DNA is TGCGCCAGCAGGTTAGGGACAGCCGATGGCTACACCTTC.

A note on this clone: This same CDR3 is encoded by further DNA sequences in the sample. The chain employs TRBV18 and TRBJ1-2, with a tentative D call TRBD1 (5 bases). This CDR3 region has 13 residues. Germline V lookup: CDR1 KGHSH, CDR2 LQKENI. V dropped 2 bases and J dropped 8 bases, with 12 bases sitting between them. DNA for the CDR3: TGTGCCAGCTCACCAGGAACAGGCGGGGGCTACACCTTC. Its protein product is CASSPGTGGGYTF.

The chain links TRBV2 to TRBJ2-3; TRBD2 agrees at 9 bases. Germline CDR1 reads SNHLY; CDR2 reads FYNNEI. Trimming at V came to 4 bases and at J to 2 bases, leaving 4 bases not matched to a gene. This CDR3 comprises 15 residues. This CDR3 reads CASSGAGGATDTQYF. For the CDR3, the DNA is TGTGCCAGCAGTGGGGCGGGGGGGGCCACAGATACGCAGTATTTT. Full variable domain (remainder filled in from reference TRBV2 and TRBJ2-3): EPEVTQTPSHQVTQMGQEVILRCVPISNHLYFYWYRQILGQKVEFLVSFYNNEISEKSEIFDDQFSVERPDGSNFTLKIRSTKLEDSAMYFCASSGAGGATDTQYFGPGTRLTVL.

In DNA form, the CDR3 reads TGCGCCAGCAGCCGAGATGGGGGAAATGGCGAGCAGTACTTC. Amino acids: CASSRDGGNGEQYF. The chain combines TRBV4-1 with TRBJ2-5; D may be TRBD1 or TRBD2 (5 bases each). The last part of the DNA fits TRBJ2-7 better; the J call may be wrong. The CDR3 loop spans 14 amino acids. Germline V gene sequence: CDR1 MGHRA, CDR2 YSYEKL.

This rearrangement joins TRBV15 to TRBJ2-5, with a weak D call TRBD2 (5 bases). The CDR3 is 16 residues long. V shed 0 bases and J shed 9 bases, with 20 bases lying between them. Germline values: CDR1 LNHNV, CDR2 YYDKDF (reference sequence). CDR3 sequence reads: CATSRDPGPGSMAQYF. The DNA of the CDR3 is TGTGCCACCAGCAGAGATCCCGGTCCGGGGAGCATGGCCCAGTACTTC.

This clone came up once. The chain carries TRBV4-2 and TRBJ2-3; no clear D. The germline V and J ends were trimmed by 8 bases and 4 bases, with 16 bases remaining between them. This CDR3 comprises 14 residues. The germline V gene encodes CDR1 LGHNA and CDR2 YNFKEQ. Here the CDR3 DNA reads TGTGCCAGCCGCTCCGAAGAGGTGCCAGATACGCAGTATTTT. Translation gives CASRSEEVPDTQYF.

The chain employs TRBV11-2 and TRBJ2-5; 7 bases are a match to TRBD1. Trimming took 5 bases from V and 4 from J; bases not matched to a gene: 10. The CDR3 contains 15 residues. Germline assignment: CDR1 SGHAT and CDR2 FQNNGV. This chain's CDR3 is CASSVMTRDRETQYF. The CDR3 region has the DNA TGTGCCAGCAGCGTAATGACCAGGGACAGAGAGACCCAGTACTTC.

The rearrangement links TRBV15 to TRBJ2-7; tentative D call: TRBD2 (5 bases). V was cut by 4 bases and J by 2 bases, with 9 bases left in between. Germline V CDR1 and CDR2: LNHNV, YYDKDF (reference sequence). This CDR3 is 13 amino acids long. The CDR3 is CATSKLETYEQYF. The CDR3 region has the DNA TGTGCCACCAGCAAACTAGAAACCTACGAGCAGTACTTC.

The chain links TRBV10-3 to TRBJ1-2; D possibly corresponds to TRBD1 (5 bases). The CDR3 is 15 amino acids. Deletions cut 0 bases from V and 3 bases from J, with 11 bases between. Germline V CDR1 and CDR2: ENHRY, SYGVKD. CDR3 sequence: CAISESTGRDYGYTF. The CDR3 DNA reads TGTGCCATCAGTGAGTCGACGGGCAGGGACTATGGCTACACCTTC.

This chain connects TRBV9 to TRBJ2-2; D remains unclear. Germline V gene sequence: CDR1 SGDLS, CDR2 YYNGEE. The CDR3 covers 14 residues. Trimming stripped 5 bases from V and 4 bases from J, with 12 bases between. The CDR3 coding sequence is TGTGCCAGCAGGCCTGGTTGGTTCACCGGGGAGCTGTTTTTT. Residues: CASRPGWFTGELFF.

The gene calls are TRBV7-3 and TRBJ2-7, with 7 bases fitting TRBD1. The germline gives CDR1 SGHTA, CDR2 FQGTGA. J was trimmed by 2 bases and V by 5 bases; bases with no gene match: 15. CDR3 length: 17 amino acids. This CDR3 reads CASSRIKVPGQTYEQYF. The CDR3 coding sequence is TGTGCCAGCAGCCGAATCAAAGTTCCGGGACAGACCTACGAGCAGTACTTC.

The chain employs TRBV19 and TRBJ2-1; 7 nucleotides match TRBD1. CDR1 is LNHDA and CDR2 is SQIVND in the germline V gene (reference sequence). The CDR3 extends over 14 amino acids. Unmatched junction bases numbered 4, after V lost 4 bases and J lost 4 bases. CDR3 amino acids: CASSSGQVYNEQFF. For the CDR3, the DNA is TGTGCCAGTAGTAGCGGACAGGTGTACAATGAGCAGTTCTTC.

The chain combines TRBV4-3 with TRBJ2-1; TRBD2 might be the D (5 bases). The germline V gene has CDR1 LGHNA and CDR2 YSLEER. The CDR3 sequence is 16 residues long. Trimming took 5 bases from V and 0 from J, leaving 14 bases between them. The CDR3 region is CASSFHSASSYNEQFF. CDR3 nucleotides: TGCGCCAGCAGCTTCCATAGCGCGAGCTCCTACAATGAGCAGTTCTTC.

The chain combines TRBV10-3 with TRBJ1-3; D gene unclear. CDR3 size: 14 residues. Trimming cost V 6 bases and J 4 bases, with 13 bases left between them. The germline gives CDR1 ENHRY, CDR2 SYGVKD. The CDR3 loop reads CAISENGIGNTIYF. The CDR3 DNA follows: TGTGCCATCAGCGAAAACGGGATCGGAAACACCATATATTTT.

The count of this clone is one. The chain recombines TRBV2 with TRBJ2-5; D gene uncertain. V dropped 7 bases and J dropped 7 bases, with 16 bases sitting between them. The CDR3 extends over 13 amino acids. Germline V gene data show CDR1 as SNHLY and CDR2 as FYNNEI. CDR3 DNA: TGTGCCAGCACCGCGCAGGTAATAGGGACCCAGTACTTC. Translated: CASTAQVIGTQYF.

This chain joins TRBV12-5 and TRBJ1-4; no definite D call. V was trimmed by 6 bases and J by 8 bases, leaving 19 bases between them. This CDR3 is built from 15 residues. CDR1 is LGHNT, CDR2 FRNRAP, per germline. The CDR3 loop reads CASGSDWHRHEKLFF. The CDR3 DNA reads TGTGCTAGTGGGTCGGATTGGCATCGCCACGAAAAACTGTTTTTT.

The chain has TRBV5-1 and TRBJ2-3, with D possibly being TRBD2 (6 bases). The V end was cut by 4 bases, the J end by 6 bases, with 12 bases between. Germline V gives CDR1 SGHRS, CDR2 YFSETQ. This CDR3 contains 13 residues. CDR3 bases: TGCGCCAGCAGCCGGGAGTCAAGGGATACGCAGTATTTT. This codes for CASSRESRDTQYF. Together with reference TRBV5-1 and TRBJ2-3, the CDR3 gives the full variable domain: KAGVTQTPRYLIKTRGQQVTLSCSPISGHRSVSWYQQTPGQGLQFLFEYFSETQRNKGNFPGRFSGRQFSNSRSEMNVSTLELGDSALYLCASSRESRDTQYFGPGTRLTVL.